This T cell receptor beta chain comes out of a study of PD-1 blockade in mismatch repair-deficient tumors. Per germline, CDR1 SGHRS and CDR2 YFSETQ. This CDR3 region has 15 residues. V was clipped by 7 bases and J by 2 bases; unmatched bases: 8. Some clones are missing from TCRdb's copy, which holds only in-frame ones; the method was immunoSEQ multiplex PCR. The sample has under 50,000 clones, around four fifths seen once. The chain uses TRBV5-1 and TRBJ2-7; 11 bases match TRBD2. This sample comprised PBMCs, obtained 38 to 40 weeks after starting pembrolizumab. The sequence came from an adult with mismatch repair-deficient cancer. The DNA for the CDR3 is TGCGCCAGCGCGACTAGCGGGGATTATACCTACGAGCAGTACTTC. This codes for CASATSGDYTYEQYF.